The sample holds many counts of the clone carrying this T cell receptor beta chain. Its antigen is not known. This sample is part of a study of T cells after yellow fever vaccination. Overall study context: The SMART-Seq v4 Ultra Low Input method served to prepare the low-cell-number fractions.

General study results and limits: Although most clonotypes did not, a small share appeared in both CD4 and CD8 compartments. Weaker overall, the secondary response nonetheless peaked faster (day 5 versus 15).

This CDR3 has 11 amino acids. Germline trimming cut 4 bases from V and 14 bases from J; bases unmatched to any gene: 5. CDR1 and CDR2 from the germline V gene are MNHNY and SVGAGI (reference sequence). TCRdb re-analysed the 5' RACE reads in MiXCR, keeping a single row per CDR3 protein. Here the sample spans 110,000 or so distinct CDR3 sequences, about 7.8% being singletons. Sequenced here: CD4+ T cells sorted from PBMCs, sampled roughly seven weeks after the first yellow fever vaccination. This chain connects TRBV6-6 to TRBJ2-5; 9 positions agree with TRBD1. The origin of this receptor is a man aged 18-30 years who received the YFV17D yellow fever vaccine. CDR3 nucleotide sequence: TGTGCCAGCAGTTCAACGACAGGGGGATACTTC. Translation: CASSSTTGGYF.